These T cell receptor beta chains were read from a single sample in a study of T cell changes during pregnancy in multiple sclerosis. The data were produced by immunoSEQ multiplex PCR, yet TCRdb's version contains in-frame clones alone and is incomplete. The table includes about 39,000 clones, 90% to 95% detected once. The source was CD4+ T cells from peripheral blood mononuclear cells, collected after pregnancy. All receptors derive from a female donor with multiple sclerosis, enrolled in a pregnancy study. Each CDR3 is given with its conserved first and last residue. Fields, in order: clone size, J gene, D gene, V gene, CDR3 DNA, CDR3 protein. A D gene is named only where the DNA matches it firmly. The size of a clone is reported for some rows only, either as once, few or many, or as a class for expanded clones.

NA | TRBJ1-5 | NA | TRBV5-1 | TGCGCCAGCAGCTTGGGAGGGATAGGGCCCCAGCATTTT | CASSLGGIGPQHF
NA | TRBJ1-1 | NA | TRBV11-2 | TGTGCCAGCAGCTTAGGGGCAAACACTGAAGCTTTCTTT | CASSLGANTEAFF
NA | TRBJ1-5 | NA | TRBV7-8 | TGTGCCAGCAGCCAGCTAGGTAGCAATCAGCCCCAGCATTTT | CASSQLGSNQPQHF
NA | TRBJ2-5 | NA | TRBV25-1 | TGTGCCAGCAGTGGTGGACTAGTAGGGGGAAGGACCCAGTACTTC | CASSGGLVGGRTQYF
once | TRBJ2-3 | NA | TRBV7-3 | TGTGCCAGCAGCCAAAATACTGATACGCAGTATTTT | CASSQNTDTQYF
NA | TRBJ1-6 | TRBD1 | TRBV2 | TGTGCCAGCAGACCAAGACAGGGGGTTAATTCACCCCTCCACTTT | CASRPRQGVNSPLHF
NA | TRBJ2-5 | TRBD2 | TRBV10-3 | TGTGCCATCAGCTCCCTAGCGGGGGGGGCCCAAGAGACCCAGTACTTC | CAISSLAGGAQETQYF
NA | TRBJ2-7 | TRBD2 | TRBV7-2 | TGTGCCAGCAGGAAAGCGGGGGCTTCCTACGAGCAGTACTTC | CASRKAGASYEQYF
NA | TRBJ1-2 | NA | TRBV12-5 | TGTGCTAGTGGTTTGGTACTTGACTATGGCTACACCTTC | CASGLVLDYGYTF
NA | TRBJ2-3 | TRBD2 | TRBV5-1 | TGCGCCAGCGCCTTAGCGGGGGGCACAGATACGCAGTATTTT | CASALAGGTDTQYF
NA | TRBJ1-4 | NA | TRBV5-1 | TGCGCCAGCAGCTATATCCCCAGGGGAAGGGGTAATGAAAAACTGTTTTTT | CASSYIPRGRGNEKLFF
NA | TRBJ1-4 | TRBD1 | TRBV6-1 | TGTGCCAGCAGTGTCCGGGACAGGGAGGAAAAACTGTTTTTT | CASSVRDREEKLFF
NA | TRBJ1-6 | TRBD1 | TRBV2 | TGTGCCAGCAGGCCGGACAGGGCTTATTCACCCCTCCACTTT | CASRPDRAYSPLHF
NA | TRBJ1-1 | NA | TRBV1 | TGCACCAGCAGCCCCCGCGGGGGGGACACTGAAGCTTTCTTT | CTSSPRGGDTEAFF
once | TRBJ1-5 | TRBD1 | TRBV6-1 | TGTGCCAGCAGGTCGGGACAGGGATATCAGCCCCAGCATTTT | CASRSGQGYQPQHF
NA | TRBJ1-4 | TRBD1 | TRBV4-2 | TGTGCCAGCAGCCGAGGACAGGGTTCGGGTGAAAAACTGTTTTTT | CASSRGQGSGEKLFF
NA | TRBJ2-5 | TRBD1 | TRBV27 | TGTGCCAGCGGACAGAGCGCAGGGGGTGGCGAGACCCAGTACTTC | CASGQSAGGGETQYF
NA | TRBJ2-7 | NA | TRBV5-4 | TGTGCCAGCAGCTCAGACAGACCCTACGAGCAGTACTTC | CASSSDRPYEQYF
NA | TRBJ1-5 | NA | TRBV5-1 | TGCGCCAGCAGCTTCAGTTTGGGAGGGGGTTTGGGCAATCAGCCCCAGCATTTT | CASSFSLGGGLGNQPQHF
NA | TRBJ2-5 | TRBD1 | TRBV11-2 | TGTGCCAGCAGCTCACGGACAGGGGGCATGGAGACCCAGTACTTC | CASSSRTGGMETQYF
NA | TRBJ2-3 | NA | TRBV19 | TGTGCCAGTAGTATAGATAGGAAATTGGGGGGAGGCACAGATACGCAGTATTTT | CASSIDRKLGGGTDTQYF